This T cell receptor beta chain was sequenced in a study of control samples from healthy donors and cancer patients. A single count supports this clone. From germline, CDR1 is KGHSH and CDR2 LQKENI. The CDR3 loop spans 15 amino acids. V dropped 3 bases and J dropped 0; count of bases not matched to a gene: 4. Data came from immunoSEQ multiplex PCR; TCRdb stores just in-frame clones and leaves some out. This sample yields approximately 100,000 clones, of which about nine tenths are seen a single time; about 4% belongs to the top ten. The sequenced material came from blood. This clonotype was sampled from a woman between 18 and 29 years old in good health. The chain joins TRBV18 to TRBJ1-1, with 7 bases identical to TRBD1. CDR3 region: CASSPGQTLNTEAFF. The CDR3 nucleotides read TGTGCCAGCTCACCGGGACAGACGCTGAACACTGAAGCTTTCTTT.